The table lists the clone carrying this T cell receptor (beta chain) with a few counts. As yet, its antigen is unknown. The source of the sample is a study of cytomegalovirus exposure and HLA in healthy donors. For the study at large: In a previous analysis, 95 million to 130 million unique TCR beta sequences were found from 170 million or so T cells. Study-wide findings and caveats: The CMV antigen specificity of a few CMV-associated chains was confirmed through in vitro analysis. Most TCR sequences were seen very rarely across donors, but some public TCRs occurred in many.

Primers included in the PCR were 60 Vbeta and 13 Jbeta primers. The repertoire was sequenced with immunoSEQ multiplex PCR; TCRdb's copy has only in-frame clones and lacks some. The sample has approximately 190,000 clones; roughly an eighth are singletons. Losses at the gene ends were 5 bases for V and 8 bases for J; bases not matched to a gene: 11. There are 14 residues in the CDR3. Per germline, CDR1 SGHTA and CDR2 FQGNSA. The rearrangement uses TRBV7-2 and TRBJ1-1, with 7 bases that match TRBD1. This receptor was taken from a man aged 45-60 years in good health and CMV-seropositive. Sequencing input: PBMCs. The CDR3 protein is CASSIGNRGSEAFF. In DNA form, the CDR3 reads TGTGCCAGCAGCATAGGTAACAGGGGATCAGAAGCTTTCTTT.